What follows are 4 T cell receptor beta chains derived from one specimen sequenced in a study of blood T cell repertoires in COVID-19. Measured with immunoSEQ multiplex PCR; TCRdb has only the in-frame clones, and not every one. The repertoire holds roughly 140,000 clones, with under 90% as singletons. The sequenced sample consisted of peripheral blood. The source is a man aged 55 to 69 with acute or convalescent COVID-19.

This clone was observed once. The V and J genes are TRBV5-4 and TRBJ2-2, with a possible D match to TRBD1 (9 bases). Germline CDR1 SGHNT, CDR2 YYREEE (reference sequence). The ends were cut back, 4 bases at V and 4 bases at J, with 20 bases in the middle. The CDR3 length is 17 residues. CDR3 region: CASSQIAGQGVTGELFF. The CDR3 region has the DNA TGTGCCAGCAGCCAGATAGCGGGACAGGGAGTCACCGGGGAGCTGTTTTTT.

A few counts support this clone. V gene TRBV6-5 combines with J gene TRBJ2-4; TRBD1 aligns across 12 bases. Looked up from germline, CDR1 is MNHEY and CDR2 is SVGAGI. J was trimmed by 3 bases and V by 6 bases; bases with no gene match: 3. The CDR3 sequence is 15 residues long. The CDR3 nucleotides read TGTGCCAGCAGGGGACAGGGGGCTATCAAAAACATTCAGTACTTC. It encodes CASRGQGAIKNIQYF.

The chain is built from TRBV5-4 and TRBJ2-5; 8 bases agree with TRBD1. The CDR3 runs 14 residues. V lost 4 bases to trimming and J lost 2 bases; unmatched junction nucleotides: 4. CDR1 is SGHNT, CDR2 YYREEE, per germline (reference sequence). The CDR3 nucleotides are TGTGCCAGCAGCACCCGGACAGGGCAAGAGACCCAGTACTTC. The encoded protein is CASSTRTGQETQYF. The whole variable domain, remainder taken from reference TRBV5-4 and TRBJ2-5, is ETGVTQSPTHLIKTRGQQVTLRCSSQSGHNTVSWYQQALGQGPQFIFQYYREEENGRGNFPPRFSGLQFPNYSSELNVNALELDDSALYLCASSTRTGQETQYFGPGTRLLVL.

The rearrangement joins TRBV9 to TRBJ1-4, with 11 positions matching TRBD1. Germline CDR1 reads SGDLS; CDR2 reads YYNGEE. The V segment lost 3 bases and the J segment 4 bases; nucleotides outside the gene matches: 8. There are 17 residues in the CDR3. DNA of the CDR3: TGTGCCAGCAGCGCGGGGACAGGGGGAGGAAATAATGAAAAACTGTTTTTT. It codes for CASSAGTGGGNNEKLFF. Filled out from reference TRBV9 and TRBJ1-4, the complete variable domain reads DSGVTQTPKHLITATGQRVTLRCSPRSGDLSVYWYQQSLDQGLQFLIQYYNGEERAKGNILERFSAQQFPDLHSELNLSSLELGDSALYFCASSAGTGGGNNEKLFFGSGTQLSVL.